This T cell receptor beta chain originates from a study of blood T cell repertoires in COVID-19. Study members were between roughly 18 and 90 years old and lived in 20 to 25 US regions. Among Cohort 3 donors, those recovered had two negative PCRs, clearance, or symptom resolution. Looked up from germline, CDR1 is SGHTA and CDR2 is FQGNSA. The J segment lost 8 bases and the V segment lost 3 bases, leaving 9 bases of the junction unmatched. The CDR3 totals 15 residues. Authors' processing steps: It was from reference gene primer amplification that nucleated cell counts were estimated. Some clones are missing from TCRdb's copy, which holds only in-frame ones; the method was immunoSEQ multiplex PCR. V and J calls and clone size follow that table, whereas D and trimming were derived from the DNA. The data show 390,000 or so clones, 83% seen once.

This chain links TRBV7-2 with TRBJ2-1; 8 bases are shared with TRBD1. The sample comprised PBMCs or T cells enriched from blood (not recorded which). This sequence originates from a woman aged 50 to 65 who had recovered from COVID-19. CDR3 coding DNA: TGTGCCAGCAGCTTCGACAGGGGAACCGGCCATGAGCAGTTCTTC. Translating gives CASSFDRGTGHEQFF. Filled out from reference TRBV7-2 and TRBJ2-1, the complete variable domain reads GAGVSQSPSNKVTEKGKDVELRCDPISGHTALYWYRQSLGQGLEFLIYFQGNSAPDKSGLPSDRFSAERTGGSVSTLTIQRTQQEDSAVYLCASSFDRGTGHEQFFGPGTRLTVL.